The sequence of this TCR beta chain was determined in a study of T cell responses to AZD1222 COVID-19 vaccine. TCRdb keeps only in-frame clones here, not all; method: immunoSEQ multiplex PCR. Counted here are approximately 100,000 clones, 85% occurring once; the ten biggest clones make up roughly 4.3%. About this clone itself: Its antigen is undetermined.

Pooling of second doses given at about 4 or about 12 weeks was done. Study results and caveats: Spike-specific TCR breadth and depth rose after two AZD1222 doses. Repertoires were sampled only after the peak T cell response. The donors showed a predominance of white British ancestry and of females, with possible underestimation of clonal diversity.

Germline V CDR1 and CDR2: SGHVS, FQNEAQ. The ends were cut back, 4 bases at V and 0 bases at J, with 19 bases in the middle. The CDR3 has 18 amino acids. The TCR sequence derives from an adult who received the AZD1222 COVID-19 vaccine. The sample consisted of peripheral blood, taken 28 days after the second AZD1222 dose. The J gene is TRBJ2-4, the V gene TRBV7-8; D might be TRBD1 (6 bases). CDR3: CASSSAGTTNAAKNIQYF. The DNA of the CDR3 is TGTGCCAGCAGCTCAGCCGGGACAACAAACGCAGCCAAAAACATTCAGTACTTC.